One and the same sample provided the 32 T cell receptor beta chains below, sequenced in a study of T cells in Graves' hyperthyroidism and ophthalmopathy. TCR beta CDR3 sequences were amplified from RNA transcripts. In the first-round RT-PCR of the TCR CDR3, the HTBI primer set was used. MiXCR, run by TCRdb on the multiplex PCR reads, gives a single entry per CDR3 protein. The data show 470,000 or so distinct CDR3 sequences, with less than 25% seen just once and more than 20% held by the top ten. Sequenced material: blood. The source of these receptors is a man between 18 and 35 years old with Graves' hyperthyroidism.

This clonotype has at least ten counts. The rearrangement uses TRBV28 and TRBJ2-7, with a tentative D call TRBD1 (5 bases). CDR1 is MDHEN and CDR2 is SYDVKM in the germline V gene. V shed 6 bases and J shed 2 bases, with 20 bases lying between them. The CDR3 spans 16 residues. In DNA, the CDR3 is TGTGCCAGCAGCCCAGGGCTTAGGGTTCCCCCCTACGAGCAGTACTTC. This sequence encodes CASSPGLRVPPYEQYF.

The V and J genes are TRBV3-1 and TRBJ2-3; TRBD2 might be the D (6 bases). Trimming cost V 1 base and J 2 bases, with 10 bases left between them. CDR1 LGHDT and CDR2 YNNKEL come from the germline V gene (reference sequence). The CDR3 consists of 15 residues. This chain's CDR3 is CASSQAGEVTDTQYF. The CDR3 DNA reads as TGTGCCAGCAGCCAAGCGGGAGAGGTCACAGATACGCAGTATTTT.

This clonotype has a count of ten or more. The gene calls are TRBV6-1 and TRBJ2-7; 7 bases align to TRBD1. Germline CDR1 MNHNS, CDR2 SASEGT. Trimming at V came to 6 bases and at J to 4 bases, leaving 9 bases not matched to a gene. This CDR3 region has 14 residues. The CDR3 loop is CASRTDRFTYEQYF. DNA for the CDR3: TGTGCCAGCAGAACGGACAGGTTTACGTACGAGCAGTACTTC.

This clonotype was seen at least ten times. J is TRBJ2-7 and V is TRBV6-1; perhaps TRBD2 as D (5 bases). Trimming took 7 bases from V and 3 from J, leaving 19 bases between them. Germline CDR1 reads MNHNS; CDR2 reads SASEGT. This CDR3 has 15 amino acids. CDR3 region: CASIPLEATHYEQYF. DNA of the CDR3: TGTGCCAGCATCCCTTTGGAGGCCACCCACTACGAGCAGTACTTC.

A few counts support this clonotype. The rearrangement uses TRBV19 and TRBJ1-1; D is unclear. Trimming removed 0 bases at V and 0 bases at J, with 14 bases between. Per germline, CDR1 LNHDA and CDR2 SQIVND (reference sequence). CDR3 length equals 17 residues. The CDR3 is CASSIEVSASMNTEAFF. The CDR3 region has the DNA TGTGCCAGTAGTATAGAGGTGAGTGCGAGTATGAACACTGAAGCTTTCTTT. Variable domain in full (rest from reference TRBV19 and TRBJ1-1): DGGITQSPKYLFRKEGQNVTLSCEQNLNHDAMYWYRQDPGQGLRLIYYSQIVNDFQKGDIAEGYSVSREKKESFPLTVTSAQKNPTAFYLCASSIEVSASMNTEAFFGQGTRLTVV.

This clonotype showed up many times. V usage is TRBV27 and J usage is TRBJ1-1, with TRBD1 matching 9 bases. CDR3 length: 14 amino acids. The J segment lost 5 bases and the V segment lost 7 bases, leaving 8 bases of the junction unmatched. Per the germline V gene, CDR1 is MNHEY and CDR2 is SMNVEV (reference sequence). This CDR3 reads CASTAGTGWTEAFF. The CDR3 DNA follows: TGTGCCAGCACCGCGGGGACAGGGTGGACTGAAGCTTTCTTT.

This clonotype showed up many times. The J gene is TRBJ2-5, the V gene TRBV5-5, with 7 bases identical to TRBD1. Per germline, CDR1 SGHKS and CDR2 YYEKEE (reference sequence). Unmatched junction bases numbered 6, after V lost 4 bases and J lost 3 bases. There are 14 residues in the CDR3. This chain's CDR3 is CASSPGQSEETQYF. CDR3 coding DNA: TGTGCCAGCAGCCCGGGACAGTCAGAAGAGACCCAGTACTTC.

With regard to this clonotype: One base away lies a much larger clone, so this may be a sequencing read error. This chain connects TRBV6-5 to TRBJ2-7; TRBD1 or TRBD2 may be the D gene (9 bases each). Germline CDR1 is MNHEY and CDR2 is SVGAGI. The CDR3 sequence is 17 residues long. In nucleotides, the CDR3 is TGTGTCAGCAGTTACTCGCGGGGGGGGACAGGGCGATACGAGCAGTACTTC. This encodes CVSSYSRGGTGRYEQYF.

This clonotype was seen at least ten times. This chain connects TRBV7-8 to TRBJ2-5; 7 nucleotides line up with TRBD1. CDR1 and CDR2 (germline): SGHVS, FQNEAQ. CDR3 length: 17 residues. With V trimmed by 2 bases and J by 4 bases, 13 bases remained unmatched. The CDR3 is CASSLLLAKGGLETQYF. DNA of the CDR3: TGTGCCAGCAGCTTATTATTGGCGAAAGGGGGCCTAGAGACCCAGTACTTC.

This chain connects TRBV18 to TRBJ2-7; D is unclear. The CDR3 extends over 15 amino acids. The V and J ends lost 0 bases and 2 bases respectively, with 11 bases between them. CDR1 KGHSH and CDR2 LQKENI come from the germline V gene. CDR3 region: CASSPPITRPYEQYF. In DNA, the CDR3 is TGTGCCAGCTCACCACCCATAACCAGGCCCTACGAGCAGTACTTC. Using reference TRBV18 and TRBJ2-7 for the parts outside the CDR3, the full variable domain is NAGVMQNPRHLVRRRGQEARLRCSPMKGHSHVYWYRQLPEEGLKFMVYLQKENIIDESGMPKERFSAEFPKEGPSILRIQQVVRGDSAAYFCASSPPITRPYEQYFGPGTRLTVT.

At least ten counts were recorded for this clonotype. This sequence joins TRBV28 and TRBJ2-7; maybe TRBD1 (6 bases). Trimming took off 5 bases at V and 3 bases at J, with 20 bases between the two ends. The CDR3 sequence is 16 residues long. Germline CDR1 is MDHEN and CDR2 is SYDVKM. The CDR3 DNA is TGTGCCAGCAGTCCTCCTCTACCCTTAGGGGGCTACGAGCAGTACTTC. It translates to CASSPPLPLGGYEQYF. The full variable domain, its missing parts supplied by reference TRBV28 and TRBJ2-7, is DVKVTQSSRYLVKRTGEKVFLECVQDMDHENMFWYRQDPGLGLRLIYFSYDVKMKEKGDIPEGYSVSREKKERFSLILESASTNQTSMYLCASSPPLPLGGYEQYFGPGTRLTVT.

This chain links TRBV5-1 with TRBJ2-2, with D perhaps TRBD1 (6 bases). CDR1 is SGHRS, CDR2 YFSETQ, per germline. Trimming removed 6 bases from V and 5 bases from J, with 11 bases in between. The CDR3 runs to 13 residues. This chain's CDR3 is CASTSRGTGELFF. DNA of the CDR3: TGCGCCAGCACCTCAAGGGGGACCGGGGAGCTGTTTTTT.

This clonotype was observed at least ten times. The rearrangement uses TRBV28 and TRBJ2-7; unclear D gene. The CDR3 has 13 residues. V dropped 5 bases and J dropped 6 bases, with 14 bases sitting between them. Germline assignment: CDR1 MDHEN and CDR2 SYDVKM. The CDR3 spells CASSPMAGAEQYF. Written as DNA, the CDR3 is TGTGCCAGCAGTCCTATGGCAGGAGCCGAGCAGTACTTC. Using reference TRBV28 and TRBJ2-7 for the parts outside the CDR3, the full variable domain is DVKVTQSSRYLVKRTGEKVFLECVQDMDHENMFWYRQDPGLGLRLIYFSYDVKMKEKGDIPEGYSVSREKKERFSLILESASTNQTSMYLCASSPMAGAEQYFGPGTRLTVT.

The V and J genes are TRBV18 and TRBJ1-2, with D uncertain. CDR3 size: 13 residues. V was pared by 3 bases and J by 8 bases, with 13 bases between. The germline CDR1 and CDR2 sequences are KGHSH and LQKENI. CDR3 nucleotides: TGTGCCAGCTCACCGTTGGTTACTGGAGGCTACACCTTC. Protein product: CASSPLVTGGYTF.

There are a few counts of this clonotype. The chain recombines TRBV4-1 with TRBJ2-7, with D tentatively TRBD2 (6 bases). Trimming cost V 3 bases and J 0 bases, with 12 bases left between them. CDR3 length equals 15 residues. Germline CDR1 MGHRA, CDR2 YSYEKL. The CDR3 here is CASSQGGAFSYEQYF. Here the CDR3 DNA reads TGCGCCAGCAGCCAGGGGGGAGCCTTCTCCTACGAGCAGTACTTC.

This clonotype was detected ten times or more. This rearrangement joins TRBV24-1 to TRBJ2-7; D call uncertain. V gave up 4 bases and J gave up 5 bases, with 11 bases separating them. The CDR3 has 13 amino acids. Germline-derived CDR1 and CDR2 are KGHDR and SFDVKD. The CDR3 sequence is CATSDSTVHEQYF. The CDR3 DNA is TGTGCCACCAGTGACTCGACGGTCCACGAGCAGTACTTC.

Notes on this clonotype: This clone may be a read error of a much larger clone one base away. CDR3 nucleotide sequence: TGTGCCAGCAGCTTAGATGCGACAGGGGAAGAGACCCGGTACTTC. It encodes CASSLDATGEETRYF. The chain carries TRBV11-2 and TRBJ2-5; 8 nucleotides align to TRBD1. Germline values: CDR1 SGHAT, CDR2 FQNNGV. The CDR3 totals 15 residues.

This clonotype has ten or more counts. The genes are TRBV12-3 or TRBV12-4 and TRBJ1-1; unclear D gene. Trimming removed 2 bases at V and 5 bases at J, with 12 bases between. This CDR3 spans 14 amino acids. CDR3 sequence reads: CASSLIQVSTEAFF. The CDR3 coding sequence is TGTGCCAGCAGTTTAATCCAGGTTTCTACTGAAGCTTTCTTT.

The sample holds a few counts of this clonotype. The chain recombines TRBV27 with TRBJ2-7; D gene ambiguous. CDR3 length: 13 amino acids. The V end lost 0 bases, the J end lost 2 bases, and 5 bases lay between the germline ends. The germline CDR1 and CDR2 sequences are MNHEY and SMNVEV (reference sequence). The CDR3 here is CASSLSWTYEQYF. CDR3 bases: TGTGCCAGCAGTTTATCCTGGACCTACGAGCAGTACTTC.

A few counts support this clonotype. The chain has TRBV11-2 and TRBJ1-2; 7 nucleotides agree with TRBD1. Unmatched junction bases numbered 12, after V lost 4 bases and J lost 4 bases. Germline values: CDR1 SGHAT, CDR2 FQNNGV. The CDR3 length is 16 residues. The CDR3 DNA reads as TGTGCCAGCAGCTCCAACCGAGTCGACAGGGCCTATGGCTACACCTTC. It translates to CASSSNRVDRAYGYTF.

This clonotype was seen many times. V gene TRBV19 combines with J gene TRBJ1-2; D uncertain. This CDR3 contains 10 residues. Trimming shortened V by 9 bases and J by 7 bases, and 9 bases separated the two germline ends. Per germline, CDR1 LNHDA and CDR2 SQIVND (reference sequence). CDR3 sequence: CASKLGGYTF. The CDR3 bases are TGTGCCAGCAAACTGGGTGGCTACACCTTC. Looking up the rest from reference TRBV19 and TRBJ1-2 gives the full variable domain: DGGITQSPKYLFRKEGQNVTLSCEQNLNHDAMYWYRQDPGQGLRLIYYSQIVNDFQKGDIAEGYSVSREKKESFPLTVTSAQKNPTAFYLCASKLGGYTFGSGTRLTVV.

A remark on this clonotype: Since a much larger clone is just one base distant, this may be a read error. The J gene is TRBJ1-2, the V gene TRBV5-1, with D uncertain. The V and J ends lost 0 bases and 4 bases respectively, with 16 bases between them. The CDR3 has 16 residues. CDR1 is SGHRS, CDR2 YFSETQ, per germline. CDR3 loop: CASSLGRSFMGYGYTF. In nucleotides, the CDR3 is TGCGCCAGCAGCTTGGGAAGGTCATTTATGGGCTATGGCTACACCTTC.

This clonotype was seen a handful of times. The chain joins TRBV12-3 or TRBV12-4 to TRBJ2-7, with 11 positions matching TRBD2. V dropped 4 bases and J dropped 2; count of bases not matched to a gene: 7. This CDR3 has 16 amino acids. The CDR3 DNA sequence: TGTGCCAGCAGTTCCTCCAGACTAGCGGGAACCTACGAGCAGTACTTC. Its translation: CASSSSRLAGTYEQYF.

The CDR3 protein is CASSYTDSTDEQYF. The CDR3 nucleotides read TGTGCCAGCAGTTACACGGACAGTACGGACGAGCAGTACTTC. The J gene is TRBJ2-7, the V gene TRBV6-5; tentatively, D is TRBD1 (6 bases). Germline CDR1 MNHEY, CDR2 SVGAGI. V lost 2 bases and J lost 5, with 13 bases in between. The CDR3 is 14 residues long.

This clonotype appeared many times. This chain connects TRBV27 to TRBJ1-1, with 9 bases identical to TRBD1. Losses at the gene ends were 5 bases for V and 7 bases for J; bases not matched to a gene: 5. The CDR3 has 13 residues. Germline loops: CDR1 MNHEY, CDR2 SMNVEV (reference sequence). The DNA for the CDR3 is TGTGCCAGCAGTCGGACAGGGGCGTTTGAAGCTTTCTTT. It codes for CASSRTGAFEAFF.

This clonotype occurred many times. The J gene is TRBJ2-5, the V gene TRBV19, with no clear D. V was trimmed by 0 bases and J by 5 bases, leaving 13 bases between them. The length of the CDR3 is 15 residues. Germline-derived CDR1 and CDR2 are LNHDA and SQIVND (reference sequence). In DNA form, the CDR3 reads TGTGCCAGTAGTATAGAGGCAGGTCCGAGGGAGACCCAGTACTTC. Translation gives CASSIEAGPRETQYF.

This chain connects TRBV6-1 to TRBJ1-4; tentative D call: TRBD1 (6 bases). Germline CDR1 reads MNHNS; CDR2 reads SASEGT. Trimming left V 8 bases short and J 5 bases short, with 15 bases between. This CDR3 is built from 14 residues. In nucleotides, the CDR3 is TGTGCCAGCGACAGGACCGTGACAAATGAAAAACTGTTTTTT. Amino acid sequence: CASDRTVTNEKLFF.

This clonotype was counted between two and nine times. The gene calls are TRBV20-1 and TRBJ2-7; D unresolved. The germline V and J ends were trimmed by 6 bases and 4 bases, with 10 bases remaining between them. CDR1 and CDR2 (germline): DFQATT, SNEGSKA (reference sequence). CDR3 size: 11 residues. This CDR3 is CSALVKYEQYF. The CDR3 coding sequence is TGCAGTGCCCTAGTTAAGTACGAGCAGTACTTC.

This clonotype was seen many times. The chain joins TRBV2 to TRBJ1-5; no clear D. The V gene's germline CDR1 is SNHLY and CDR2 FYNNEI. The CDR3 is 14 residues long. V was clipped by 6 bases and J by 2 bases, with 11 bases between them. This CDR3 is CASSLSRRNQPQHF. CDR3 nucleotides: TGTGCCAGCAGCCTATCGAGGCGCAATCAGCCCCAGCATTTT.

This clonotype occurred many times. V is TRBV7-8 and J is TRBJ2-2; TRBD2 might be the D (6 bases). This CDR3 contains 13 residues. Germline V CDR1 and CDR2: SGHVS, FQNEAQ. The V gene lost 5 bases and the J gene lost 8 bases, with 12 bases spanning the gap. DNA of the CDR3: TGTGCCAGCAGCCCCGGGACTCTTGGGGAGCTGTTTTTT. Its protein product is CASSPGTLGELFF.

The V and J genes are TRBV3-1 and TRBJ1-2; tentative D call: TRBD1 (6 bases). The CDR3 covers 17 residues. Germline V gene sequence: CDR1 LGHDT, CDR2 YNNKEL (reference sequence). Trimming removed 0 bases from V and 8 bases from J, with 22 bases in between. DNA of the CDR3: TGTGCCAGCAGCCAAGAAACTGAACCCGGGGGCCCCCAGGGCTACACCTTC. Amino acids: CASSQETEPGGPQGYTF. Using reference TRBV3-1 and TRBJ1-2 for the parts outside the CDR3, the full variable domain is DTAVSQTPKYLVTQMGNDKSIKCEQNLGHDTMYWYKQDSKKFLKIMFSYNNKELIINETVPNRFSPKSPDKAHLNLHINSLELGDSAVYFCASSQETEPGGPQGYTFGSGTRLTVV.

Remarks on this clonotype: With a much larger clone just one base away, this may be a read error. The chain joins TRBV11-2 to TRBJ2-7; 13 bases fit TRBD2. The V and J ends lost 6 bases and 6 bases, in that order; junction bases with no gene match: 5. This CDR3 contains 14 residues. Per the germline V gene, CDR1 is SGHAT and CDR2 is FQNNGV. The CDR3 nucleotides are TGTGCCAGCAGACGACTAGCGGGGGGCGGCGAGCAGTACTTC. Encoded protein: CASRRLAGGGEQYF.